These 24 T cell receptor beta chains originate from one sample sequenced in a study of blood T cells in healthy people across ages. The second PCR ran roughly 7 to 12 cycles with a sample-barcoded 5' primer and J-beta primers. Using its own MiXCR run on the 5' RACE reads, TCRdb lists one record per CDR3 protein. The sample shows around 320,000 distinct CDR3 sequences, around 27% of them seen only once. Sequences were obtained from blood. The source of these receptors is a woman between 65 and 79 years old in good health.

The V gene is TRBV12-3 or TRBV12-4, the J gene TRBJ2-5, with D perhaps TRBD2 (6 bases). The V end was cut by 5 bases, the J end by 4 bases, with 14 bases between. The CDR3 totals 14 residues. The CDR3 spells CASSVGLGPETQYF. Written as DNA, the CDR3 is TGTGCCAGCAGTGTGGGACTGGGGCCAGAGACCCAGTACTTC.

The chain has TRBV29-1 and TRBJ2-7; 16 nucleotides align to TRBD2. This CDR3 contains 16 residues. The germline V gene encodes CDR1 SQVTM and CDR2 ANQGSEA. The J segment lost 6 bases and the V segment lost 5 bases, leaving 10 bases of the junction unmatched. CDR3 sequence reads: CSVSEGTSGRAAEQYF. The CDR3 DNA sequence: TGCAGCGTTTCAGAAGGGACTAGCGGGAGGGCCGCCGAGCAGTACTTC.

This clonotype was detected ten times or more. The chain uses TRBV20-1 and TRBJ1-5; 8 positions match TRBD1. The CDR3 sequence is 15 residues long. Trimming cost V 1 base and J 2 bases; bases outside gene matches: 4. Germline CDR1 is DFQATT and CDR2 is SNEGSKA (reference sequence). The DNA of the CDR3 is TGCAGTGCTAGAGCAGGGGGCGCGGGCAATCAGCCCCAGCATTTT. Its translation is CSARAGGAGNQPQHF.

V gene TRBV5-6 combines with J gene TRBJ1-5; 10 bases align to TRBD1. Trimming at V came to 2 bases and at J to 4 bases, leaving 9 bases not matched to a gene. CDR1 and CDR2 from the germline V gene are SGHDT and YYEEEE. This CDR3 spans 17 amino acids. The CDR3 loop reads CASSLRQGAVGNQPQHF. The DNA for the CDR3 is TGTGCCAGCAGCTTACGACAGGGGGCAGTGGGGAATCAGCCCCAGCATTTT.

The rearrangement uses TRBV29-1 and TRBJ1-4; TRBD1 aligns across 8 bases. Germline trimming cut 4 bases from V and 8 bases from J; bases unmatched to any gene: 6. CDR3 length: 13 residues. Germline V gene sequence: CDR1 SQVTM, CDR2 ANQGSEA. CDR3 in amino acids: CSVAGQGGEKLFF. CDR3 in DNA: TGCAGCGTTGCTGGACAGGGTGGGGAAAAACTGTTTTTT.

This clonotype was recorded a few times. The chain links TRBV6-1 to TRBJ2-1; 9 positions match TRBD2. Unmatched junction bases numbered 15, after V lost 8 bases and J lost 7 bases. The germline V gene has CDR1 MNHNS and CDR2 SASEGT. The CDR3 totals 16 residues. CDR3 bases: TGTGCCAGCTCCCCGTGGCGGGGGGGCCCAAATAATGAGCAGTTCTTC. Protein product: CASSPWRGGPNNEQFF.

The chain has TRBV20-1 and TRBJ2-5; 7 bases map to TRBD2. The J call is in doubt because the DNA end fits TRBJ2-7 better. This CDR3 spans 14 amino acids. Germline values: CDR1 DFQATT, CDR2 SNEGSKA (reference sequence). CDR3 loop: CSAPKGGVPAEQYF. Written as DNA, the CDR3 is TGCAGTGCTCCAAAGGGAGGGGTCCCGGCCGAGCAGTACTTC.

In its sample, this clonotype was seen a few times. The chain couples TRBV20-1 to TRBJ2-7; 7 bases line up with TRBD1. V trimming: 4 bases; J trimming: 0 bases; junction bases outside the gene matches: 9. Germline V CDR1 and CDR2: DFQATT, SNEGSKA (reference sequence). The CDR3 consists of 15 residues. The chain's CDR3 is CSANSPGQLSYEQYF. In DNA, the CDR3 is TGCAGTGCTAACTCCCCGGGACAGCTCTCCTACGAGCAGTACTTC.

J is TRBJ2-1 and V is TRBV27; 12 bases line up with TRBD2. Germline-derived CDR1 and CDR2 are MNHEY and SMNVEV (reference sequence). V lost 6 bases and J lost 14; bases outside the gene matches: 11. This CDR3 is built from 14 residues. Here the CDR3 reads CASSATSGRTKEFF. The CDR3 DNA reads as TGTGCCAGCAGCGCGACTAGCGGGAGAACGAAAGAGTTCTTC.

The genes are TRBV28 and TRBJ1-2; TRBD1 agrees at 7 bases. The germline V gene encodes CDR1 MDHEN and CDR2 SYDVKM. CDR3 size: 15 residues. The J segment lost 8 bases and the V segment lost 4 bases, leaving 13 bases of the junction unmatched. This chain's CDR3 is CASSSGTAMGRGYTF. CDR3 DNA: TGTGCCAGCAGTTCGGGGACAGCTATGGGGAGGGGCTACACCTTC.

As for this clonotype: A read error may produce the germline difference seen at one junction end. The chain uses TRBV28 and TRBJ1-5; no firm D call. Germline assignment: CDR1 MDHEN and CDR2 SYDVKM. The CDR3 totals 18 residues. The CDR3 loop reads CACSYRELRYRGNQPQHF. CDR3 bases: TGTGCCTGCAGTTATAGGGAATTAAGGTATCGCGGCAATCAGCCCCAGCATTTT.

This clonotype has a handful of counts. The V and J genes are TRBV6-5 and TRBJ2-1; TRBD2 might be the D (5 bases). The J call may be faulty, since TRBJ2-4 better matches the DNA end. Germline V lookup: CDR1 MNHEY, CDR2 SVGAGI. This CDR3 is 11 amino acids long. CDR3 amino acids: CASSYRLAQYF. The CDR3 nucleotides are TGTGCCAGCAGTTACCGGCTAGCTCAGTACTTC.

The sample holds many counts of this clonotype. The V gene is TRBV7-3, the J gene TRBJ2-6, with D maybe TRBD1 (5 bases). The germline V gene has CDR1 SGHTA and CDR2 FQGTGA. Trimming left V 4 bases short and J 4 bases short, with 11 bases between. The CDR3 contains 15 residues. The CDR3 DNA reads as TGTGCCAGCAGCTCCAGGGTATCCGGGGCCAACGTCCTGACTTTC. It is translated as CASSSRVSGANVLTF.

This clonotype occurred a few times. This chain uses TRBV6-5 with TRBJ1-2, with 7 nucleotides matching TRBD1. After removal of 7 bases from V and 6 bases from J, the junction contained 14 bases not matched to a gene. The germline V gene encodes CDR1 MNHEY and CDR2 SVGAGI. This CDR3 has 15 amino acids. CDR3 loop: CASTLRRQGGDGYTF. As DNA, the CDR3 is TGTGCCAGCACCTTACGTCGACAGGGCGGCGATGGCTACACCTTC.

The chain combines TRBV11-2 with TRBJ2-4; D not resolved. The CDR3 has 11 amino acids. The germline V gene has CDR1 SGHAT and CDR2 FQNNGV. Between the trimmed V and J ends, which lost 6 bases and 10 bases, there was a span of 10 bases. DNA for the CDR3: TGTGCCAGCAGTCAAAACCGGATTCAGTACTTC. Protein product: CASSQNRIQYF.

The gene calls are TRBV11-2 and TRBJ2-1; weak D call: TRBD1 (5 bases). Trimming took 5 bases from V and 5 from J, leaving 16 bases between them. The CDR3 contains 15 residues. CDR1 and CDR2 (germline): SGHAT, FQNNGV. CDR3 nucleotides: TGTGCCAGCAGCAACAAAAGGGGCCGCAACAATGAGCAGTTCTTC. Translated, it gives CASSNKRGRNNEQFF.

As to this clonotype: At one end, the junction sequence differs from germline, possibly due to a read error. V gene TRBV29-1 combines with J gene TRBJ2-7; 8 bases map to TRBD2. CDR3 length equals 16 residues. CDR1 is SQVTM and CDR2 is ANQGSEA in the germline V gene. CDR3 loop: CSPKASTGGPPDEQYF. The CDR3 coding sequence is TGCAGCCCCAAAGCGTCCACGGGAGGGCCGCCGGACGAGCAGTACTTT.

Many counts were recorded for this clonotype. This chain uses TRBV29-1 with TRBJ2-6; no clear D. CDR1 SQVTM and CDR2 ANQGSEA come from the germline V gene. V was pared by 7 bases and J by 4 bases, with 14 bases between. This CDR3 spans 14 amino acids. As DNA, the CDR3 is TGCAGCGCCGCTGGCGGAGTAGGGGCCAACGTCCTGACTTTC. It translates to CSAAGGVGANVLTF.

J is TRBJ2-5 and V is TRBV7-2; 7 positions match TRBD1. The CDR3 is 15 residues long. Germline V lookup: CDR1 SGHTA, CDR2 FQGNSA. V was pared by 7 bases and J by 3 bases, with 11 bases of the junction left unmatched. The CDR3 here is CASTWYRDREETQYF. The CDR3 DNA reads as TGTGCCAGCACCTGGTACCGGGACAGAGAAGAGACCCAGTACTTC.

This clonotype was recorded a few times. The genes are TRBV2 and TRBJ1-2; D is undetermined. The CDR3 is 16 amino acids. Trimming cost V 1 base and J 9 bases, with 21 bases left between them. Germline assignment: CDR1 SNHLY and CDR2 FYNNEI. This CDR3 is CASSEGRRALYFRYTF. DNA for the CDR3: TGTGCCAGCAGTGAAGGGAGAAGGGCCCTCTATTTCCGCTACACCTTC. Complete variable domain (other parts from reference TRBV2 and TRBJ1-2): EPEVTQTPSHQVTQMGQEVILRCVPISNHLYFYWYRQILGQKVEFLVSFYNNEISEKSEIFDDQFSVERPDGSNFTLKIRSTKLEDSAMYFCASSEGRRALYFRYTFGSGTRLTVV.

This clonotype has a handful of counts. The CDR3 sequence is CASSPGTGGINTEAFF. As DNA, the CDR3 is TGTGCCAGCAGCCCCGGAACAGGGGGAATCAACACTGAAGCTTTCTTT. The gene calls are TRBV7-9 and TRBJ1-1; 8 positions agree with TRBD1. Germline-derived CDR1 and CDR2 are SEHNR and FQNEAQ (reference sequence). Trimming cost V 5 bases and J 2 bases; bases outside gene matches: 10. CDR3 length: 16 amino acids.

The CDR3 reads CSASRVAETQYF. The CDR3 nucleotides read TGCAGTGCTAGCAGGGTAGCGGAGACCCAGTACTTC. This chain joins TRBV20-1 and TRBJ2-5; D tentatively reads TRBD1 or TRBD2 (5 bases each). V gave up 3 bases and J gave up 5 bases, with 10 bases separating them. This CDR3 region has 12 residues. Per the germline V gene, CDR1 is DFQATT and CDR2 is SNEGSKA (reference sequence).

This clonotype was seen just once. V usage is TRBV7-9 and J usage is TRBJ2-1, with TRBD2 matching over 11 bases. The CDR3 is made up of 18 amino acids. V shed 5 bases, J shed 6 bases, and the junction held 15 bases outside the gene matches. Germline CDR1 is SEHNR and CDR2 is FQNEAQ (reference sequence). The CDR3 is CASSPRGTSGTYVNEQFF. DNA of the CDR3: TGTGCCAGCAGCCCGCGGGGGACTAGCGGAACCTACGTCAATGAGCAGTTCTTC. Supplemented by reference TRBV7-9 and TRBJ2-1, the full variable domain reads DTGVSQNPRHKITKRGQNVTFRCDPISEHNRLYWYRQTLGQGPEFLTYFQNEAQLEKSRLLSDRFSAERPKGSFSTLEIQRTEQGDSAMYLCASSPRGTSGTYVNEQFFGPGTRLTVL.

This chain uses TRBV6-2 or TRBV6-3 with TRBJ2-7; 12 bases align to TRBD2. Germline V gene lookup returns CDR1 MNHEY and CDR2 SVGEGT. The V gene end was trimmed by 3 bases and the J gene end by 5 bases; junction bases not matched to a gene: 5. This CDR3 contains 15 residues. CDR3 in DNA: TGTGCCAGCAGTTATCCGACTAGCGGGAGACACGAGCAGTACTTC. This translates into CASSYPTSGRHEQYF.